One and the same sample provided the 8 T cell receptor beta chains below, sequenced in a study of T cell responses to AZD1222 COVID-19 vaccine. The data were produced by immunoSEQ multiplex PCR, yet TCRdb's version contains in-frame clones alone and is incomplete. In the table there are under 110,000 clones, roughly 87% of which are singletons. Sequences were derived from peripheral blood, sampled on day 0 of AZD1222 vaccination. These receptors were taken from an adult in good health.

This clone appeared a single time. V usage is TRBV12-3 or TRBV12-4 and J usage is TRBJ1-3; D is perhaps TRBD1 (5 bases). The CDR3 runs 13 residues. The germline V and J ends were trimmed by 7 bases and 6 bases, with 13 bases remaining between them. The CDR3 nucleotides are TGTGCCAGCACCCTGAGAGGGGAAAACACCATATATTTT. This sequence encodes CASTLRGENTIYF.

The chain uses TRBV7-3 and TRBJ2-1, with 8 positions matching TRBD1. The junction had 16 bases not matched to a gene; V was cut back by 1 base and J by 5 bases. The CDR3 loop spans 19 amino acids. Germline values: CDR1 SGHTA, CDR2 FQGTGA. This chain's CDR3 is CASSLRGQVGYSQNNEQFF. CDR3 nucleotides: TGTGCCAGCAGCTTAAGGGGACAGGTGGGATACTCTCAAAACAATGAGCAGTTCTTC.

The chain combines TRBV5-1 with TRBJ2-7; TRBD2 matches at 9 bases. CDR3 length: 14 amino acids. J lost 2 bases, V lost 4 bases, and 4 bases had no gene match. In germline, CDR1 is SGHRS, CDR2 YFSETQ. CDR3 sequence: CASSGAGGTYEQYF. The CDR3 DNA sequence: TGCGCCAGCAGCGGAGCGGGAGGAACCTACGAGCAGTACTTC. The full variable domain, in which reference TRBV5-1 and TRBJ2-7 provide the parts outside the CDR3, is KAGVTQTPRYLIKTRGQQVTLSCSPISGHRSVSWYQQTPGQGLQFLFEYFSETQRNKGNFPGRFSGRQFSNSRSEMNVSTLELGDSALYLCASSGAGGTYEQYFGPGTRLTVT.

This rearrangement joins TRBV10-3 to TRBJ2-7; 8 positions match TRBD1. V dropped 6 bases and J dropped 1; count of bases not matched to a gene: 8. Germline CDR1 ENHRY, CDR2 SYGVKD. The CDR3 is made up of 15 amino acids. The DNA for the CDR3 is TGTGCCATCAGCAGAGACAGGGGACTGTCCTACGAGCAGTACTTC. Its translation: CAISRDRGLSYEQYF.

The chain recombines TRBV2 with TRBJ1-5; D remains unclear. V lost 10 bases and J 1 base, leaving 14 bases between the germline ends. Germline V gene data show CDR1 as SNHLY and CDR2 as FYNNEI. The CDR3 length is 14 residues. Here the CDR3 DNA reads TGTGCCACCGGCGAGGGTAGGAGCAATCAGCCCCAGCATTTT. Translation: CATGEGRSNQPQHF. The whole variable domain, filled in from reference TRBV2 and TRBJ1-5, reads EPEVTQTPSHQVTQMGQEVILRCVPISNHLYFYWYRQILGQKVEFLVSFYNNEISEKSEIFDDQFSVERPDGSNFTLKIRSTKLEDSAMYFCATGEGRSNQPQHFGDGTRLSIL.

This rearrangement joins TRBV30 to TRBJ2-7; possibly TRBD1 for D (6 bases). Trimming shortened V by 1 base and J by 0 bases, and 7 bases separated the two germline ends. The CDR3 spans 13 residues. The germline gives CDR1 GTSNPN, CDR2 SVGIG (reference sequence). The CDR3 protein is CAWSAGVSYEQYF. CDR3 in DNA: TGTGCCTGGAGTGCAGGGGTCTCCTACGAGCAGTACTTC.

This clone has only one observation. The chain is built from TRBV6-5 and TRBJ1-2; D gene uncertain. The CDR3 has 15 amino acids. Trimming left V 0 bases short and J 4 bases short, with 12 bases between. Germline V gene lookup returns CDR1 MNHEY and CDR2 SVGAGI. The CDR3 sequence: CASSYSYDRAYGYTF. Written as DNA, the CDR3 is TGTGCCAGCAGTTACTCGTATGATAGGGCCTATGGCTACACCTTC.

The J gene is TRBJ1-2, the V gene TRBV23-1; a possible D gene is TRBD1 (5 bases). TRBV23-1 falls under the ORF class, with uncertain function. V was trimmed by 2 bases and J by 5 bases, leaving 18 bases between them. This CDR3 region has 16 residues. The CDR3 coding sequence is TGCGCCAGCAGTCAAGCTCTCAGGGCCCCGGGTTATGGCTACACCTTC. Its translation: CASSQALRAPGYGYTF.